One sample yielded the 27 T cell receptor beta chains listed below, sequenced in a study of blood T cell repertoires in COVID-19. TCRdb's table, derived via immunoSEQ multiplex PCR, lists solely in-frame clones and lacks some. Among around 260,000 clones listed, roughly 86% were seen once. The sequenced sample consisted of peripheral blood. These TCRs come from a man younger than 30 with active or convalescent COVID-19.

The V gene is TRBV19, the J gene TRBJ1-2, with 8 bases matching TRBD1. The V segment lost 5 bases and the J segment 2 bases; nucleotides outside the gene matches: 10. The CDR3 extends over 16 amino acids. Per germline, CDR1 LNHDA and CDR2 SQIVND (reference sequence). The CDR3 reads CASSFFPGGRNYGYTF. In DNA form, the CDR3 reads TGTGCCAGTAGTTTTTTTCCAGGGGGCAGAAACTATGGCTACACCTTC.

The V and J genes are TRBV4-2 and TRBJ2-3; 8 nucleotides match TRBD2. The V gene end was trimmed by 1 base and the J gene end by 6 bases; junction bases not matched to a gene: 3. The CDR3 contains 14 residues. Per germline, CDR1 LGHNA and CDR2 YNFKEQ. CDR3 DNA sequence: TGTGCCAGCAGCCAAGGGAGACTAGCGGATACGCAGTATTTT. This encodes CASSQGRLADTQYF.

This chain links TRBV5-4 with TRBJ2-7, with 9 positions matching TRBD1. The CDR3 contains 14 residues. V lost 4 bases, J lost 3 bases, and 5 bases stayed unmatched. Germline CDR1 and CDR2: SGHNT and YYREEE (reference sequence). DNA of the CDR3: TGTGCCAGCAGCAAGGGGACAGGGAGCTACGAGCAGTACTTC. Translated: CASSKGTGSYEQYF.

The rearrangement uses TRBV10-2 and TRBJ2-7, with D possibly being TRBD1 (5 bases). Germline V CDR1 and CDR2: WSHSY, SAAADI. V lost 4 bases to trimming and J lost 3 bases, with 7 bases between them. The CDR3 extends over 12 amino acids. The CDR3: CASSGQSYEQYF. For the CDR3, the DNA is TGCGCCAGCAGTGGACAGAGCTACGAGCAGTACTTC.

V gene TRBV12-3 or TRBV12-4 combines with J gene TRBJ1-1; a possible D gene is TRBD1 (6 bases). There are 13 residues in the CDR3. V was pared by 6 bases and J by 6 bases, with 14 bases between. CDR3 nucleotide sequence: TGTGCCAGCAGCCAACAGGGCGGTTCTGAAGCTTTCTTT. Its protein is CASSQQGGSEAFF.

The chain uses TRBV6-1 and TRBJ1-2; 7 positions match TRBD1. The V gene end was trimmed by 4 bases and the J gene end by 0 bases; junction bases not matched to a gene: 8. Germline V lookup: CDR1 MNHNS, CDR2 SASEGT. The CDR3 is made up of 16 amino acids. In DNA form, the CDR3 reads TGTGCCAGCAGTGTTGAGAACAGGGGCGCTAACTATGGCTACACCTTC. This gives the protein CASSVENRGANYGYTF.

This sequence joins TRBV2 and TRBJ2-7; 10 bases line up with TRBD2. This CDR3 is 15 amino acids long. Germline V lookup: CDR1 SNHLY, CDR2 FYNNEI. V gave up 6 bases and J gave up 0 bases; unmatched junction bases: 5. This chain's CDR3 is CASRQTSGASYEQYF. The DNA for the CDR3 is TGTGCCAGCAGGCAAACTAGCGGGGCCTCCTACGAGCAGTACTTC.

The chain has TRBV6-5 and TRBJ2-1; TRBD2 aligns across 8 bases. Germline V CDR1 and CDR2: MNHEY, SVGAGI. The J segment lost 0 bases and the V segment lost 11 bases, leaving 3 bases of the junction unmatched. The CDR3 is 13 amino acids. CDR3 nucleotide sequence: TGTGCCTCGGGAGGGAACTCCTACAATGAGCAGTTCTTC. Amino acids: CASGGNSYNEQFF.

The chain employs TRBV19 and TRBJ2-7; 7 bases fit TRBD2. Germline loops: CDR1 LNHDA, CDR2 SQIVND (reference sequence). With V trimmed by 6 bases and J by 4 bases, 6 bases remained unmatched. The CDR3 sequence is 13 residues long. CDR3 DNA: TGTGCCAGTAGCAACTGGGGGGGTTACGAGCAGTACTTC. Translated: CASSNWGGYEQYF.

This chain uses TRBV11-3 with TRBJ2-1, with a possible D match to TRBD1 (5 bases). Between the trimmed V and J ends, which lost 5 bases and 10 bases, there was a span of 15 bases. CDR1 and CDR2 (germline): SGHNT, YENEEA. The CDR3 sequence is 13 residues long. In DNA, the CDR3 is TGTGCCAGCAGCCACGACAGACAGAGCGAGCAGTTCTTC. Translation: CASSHDRQSEQFF.

The CDR3 region has the DNA TGTGCCAGCAGCCCAGGGGGGTCAGGCGGTGAAGCTTTCTTT. Translation: CASSPGGSGGEAFF. The genes are TRBV7-2 and TRBJ1-1, with 7 positions matching TRBD1. The CDR3 has 14 residues. The germline V gene has CDR1 SGHTA and CDR2 FQGNSA. Germline trimming cut 5 bases from V and 7 bases from J; bases unmatched to any gene: 10.

The chain has TRBV24-1 and TRBJ2-3, with 7 bases that match TRBD2. This CDR3 comprises 16 residues. Losses at the gene ends were 1 base for V and 1 base for J; bases not matched to a gene: 4. Germline CDR1 reads KGHDR; CDR2 reads SFDVKD. CDR3 protein: CATSDFERDGTDTQYF. The CDR3 nucleotides are TGTGCCACCAGTGATTTCGAGCGGGACGGCACAGATACGCAGTATTTT.

The genes are TRBV24-1 and TRBJ2-2, with 9 nucleotides matching TRBD1. The CDR3 runs to 16 residues. J gave up 4 bases and V 0 bases, and 2 bases lay outside the gene matches. CDR1 is KGHDR and CDR2 is SFDVKD in the germline V gene. CDR3 sequence: CATSDLGTGSTGELFF. The CDR3 DNA reads TGTGCCACCAGTGATTTGGGGACAGGGAGCACCGGGGAGCTGTTTTTT.

The V and J genes are TRBV27 and TRBJ1-4; 8 nucleotides agree with TRBD1. The ends lost 5 bases at V and 6 bases at J; junction bases unmatched: 11. The CDR3 is 16 amino acids. Germline V gene sequence: CDR1 MNHEY, CDR2 SMNVEV (reference sequence). CDR3 sequence: CASSPFGAGGHEKLFF. The DNA of the CDR3 is TGTGCCAGCAGTCCCTTTGGGGCAGGGGGCCATGAAAAACTGTTTTTT.

In this sample, this clone turned up a few times. The chain couples TRBV19 to TRBJ2-7; 12 nucleotides line up with TRBD2. Trimming at V came to 7 bases and at J to 5 bases, leaving 9 bases not matched to a gene. This CDR3 region has 15 residues. Germline V gene sequence: CDR1 LNHDA, CDR2 SQIVND (reference sequence). CDR3 amino acids: CASKGWGLAGNEQYF. CDR3 coding DNA: TGTGCCAGTAAGGGTTGGGGACTAGCGGGCAACGAGCAGTACTTC.

The chain uses TRBV7-2 and TRBJ1-2; maybe TRBD1 (5 bases). V was shortened by 5 bases and J by 5 bases, with 18 bases between the two germline ends. The length of the CDR3 is 15 residues. CDR1 and CDR2 from the germline V gene are SGHTA and FQGNSA. This chain's CDR3 is CASSPPVGGLYGYTF. DNA for the CDR3: TGTGCCAGCAGCCCTCCCGTCGGGGGATTATATGGCTACACCTTC.

The chain recombines TRBV5-1 with TRBJ2-6, with TRBD2 matching over 8 bases. The CDR3 consists of 20 residues. Trimming took 3 bases from V and 0 from J; bases not matched to a gene: 14. Germline V gene data show CDR1 as SGHRS and CDR2 as YFSETQ. The CDR3 DNA is TGCGCCAGCAGCTCCACGGGAGGGGCTGAGCTTCTCTCTGGGGCCAACGTCCTGACTTTC. Its translation: CASSSTGGAELLSGANVLTF.

Remarks on this clone: The sample has other DNA sequences that encode this CDR3 too. The J gene is TRBJ2-7, the V gene TRBV5-4; the D is unclear. The V end was cut by 0 bases, the J end by 0 bases, with 4 bases between. CDR3 length: 13 amino acids. Germline CDR1 reads SGHNT; CDR2 reads YYREEE (reference sequence). The CDR3 protein is CASSLGASYEQYF. Written as DNA, the CDR3 is TGTGCCAGCAGCTTGGGGGCCTCCTACGAGCAGTACTTC.

CDR3 region: CASSYPPLSEQFF. In DNA form, the CDR3 reads TGTGCCAGCAGTTACCCCCCTCTAAGTGAGCAGTTCTTC. The V and J genes are TRBV6-7 and TRBJ2-1; unclear D gene. Being an ORF, TRBV6-7 has a function that is uncertain. CDR3 length: 13 amino acids. V was cut by 2 bases and J by 9 bases, with 11 bases left in between.

Points on this clone: Different DNA sequences within this sample yield the same CDR3. The rearrangement links TRBV12-3 or TRBV12-4 to TRBJ1-1; TRBD1 aligns across 8 bases. V shed 6 bases, J shed 2 bases, and the junction held 2 bases outside the gene matches. This CDR3 contains 13 residues. The CDR3 region has the DNA TGTGCCAGCAGGACAGGGGTCAACACTGAAGCTTTCTTT. This gives the protein CASRTGVNTEAFF.

The chain uses TRBV19 and TRBJ1-5; 8 bases are shared with TRBD1. This CDR3 is built from 16 residues. Germline loops: CDR1 LNHDA, CDR2 SQIVND (reference sequence). V lost 3 bases to trimming and J lost 1 base; unmatched junction nucleotides: 5. The CDR3 region has the DNA TGTGCCAGTAGTATGAGGACAGGGAAGAGCAATCAGCCCCAGCATTTT. Amino acids: CASSMRTGKSNQPQHF. Full variable domain (remainder filled in from reference TRBV19 and TRBJ1-5): DGGITQSPKYLFRKEGQNVTLSCEQNLNHDAMYWYRQDPGQGLRLIYYSQIVNDFQKGDIAEGYSVSREKKESFPLTVTSAQKNPTAFYLCASSMRTGKSNQPQHFGDGTRLSIL.

A word on this clone: At one end the junction does not follow the germline gene, possibly because of a read error. The chain has TRBV3-1 (or the pseudogene TRBV3-2) and TRBJ2-5, with unresolved D. The CDR3 sequence is 13 residues long. Germline-derived CDR1 and CDR2 are LGHDT and YNNKEL (reference sequence). CDR3 in amino acids: CASRQDIPETQYF. In DNA, the CDR3 is TGTGCCAGCAGACAAGACATCCCAGAGACCCAGTACTTC.

This chain uses TRBV5-1 with TRBJ2-1; TRBD2 matches at 10 bases. The CDR3 is 15 residues long. Germline V gives CDR1 SGHRS, CDR2 YFSETQ. J was trimmed by 8 bases and V by 0 bases; bases with no gene match: 5. This CDR3 reads CASSLEREGLDEQFF. For the CDR3, the DNA is TGCGCCAGCAGCTTGGAGCGGGAGGGCCTTGATGAGCAGTTCTTC.

CDR3 loop: CASSLAGTTNEKLFF. CDR3 in DNA: TGTGCCAGCTCACTAGCAGGGACAACTAATGAAAAACTGTTTTTT. The chain combines TRBV18 with TRBJ1-4; maybe TRBD1 (5 bases). CDR1 is KGHSH, CDR2 LQKENI, per germline. Trimming stripped 4 bases from V and 0 bases from J, with 9 bases between. The CDR3 is 15 amino acids. Full variable domain (remainder filled in from reference TRBV18 and TRBJ1-4): NAGVMQNPRHLVRRRGQEARLRCSPMKGHSHVYWYRQLPEEGLKFMVYLQKENIIDESGMPKERFSAEFPKEGPSILRIQQVVRGDSAAYFCASSLAGTTNEKLFFGSGTQLSVL.

The chain employs TRBV3-1 (or the pseudogene TRBV3-2) and TRBJ2-1, with 8 nucleotides matching TRBD2. This CDR3 region has 15 residues. In germline, CDR1 is LGHDT, CDR2 YNNKEL (reference sequence). V shed 2 bases, J shed 2 bases, and the junction held 2 bases outside the gene matches. This CDR3 reads CASSQNGGAYNEQFF. CDR3 in DNA: TGTGCCAGCAGCCAAAACGGGGGGGCCTACAATGAGCAGTTCTTC.

The chain recombines TRBV19 with TRBJ2-7; possibly TRBD2 for D (6 bases). The CDR3 runs to 16 residues. V was shortened by 4 bases and J by 4 bases, with 20 bases between the two germline ends. From germline, CDR1 is LNHDA and CDR2 SQIVND (reference sequence). The CDR3 reads CASSTDGLSIQYEQYF. The CDR3 DNA is TGTGCCAGTAGTACTGACGGACTATCAATTCAATACGAGCAGTACTTC.

This rearrangement joins TRBV7-9 to TRBJ1-4, with D tentatively TRBD1 (5 bases). Trimming removed 5 bases from V and 2 bases from J, with 9 bases in between. The CDR3 runs 14 residues. CDR1 is SEHNR and CDR2 is FQNEAQ in the germline V gene (reference sequence). The CDR3 spells CASSARGTNEKLFF. The CDR3 nucleotides read TGTGCCAGCAGCGCTAGGGGCACTAATGAAAAACTGTTTTTT. The entire variable domain, with the rest obtained from reference TRBV7-9 and TRBJ1-4, is as follows: DTGVSQNPRHKITKRGQNVTFRCDPISEHNRLYWYRQTLGQGPEFLTYFQNEAQLEKSRLLSDRFSAERPKGSFSTLEIQRTEQGDSAMYLCASSARGTNEKLFFGSGTQLSVL.